Listed here is a single T cell receptor (beta chain). Its antigen is not known. Trimming took 4 bases from V and 2 from J, leaving 12 bases between them. The CDR3 is 14 residues long. Germline V gene lookup returns CDR1 MGHRA and CDR2 YSYEKL. Amplification of TCR alpha and beta CDR3 regions from RNA used iRepertoire nested multiplex PCR. One-step reverse transcription and amplification started from about 100-400 ng of tissue mRNA or PBMC total RNA. TCRdb ran MiXCR on the multiplex PCR reads and lists one entry per CDR3 protein. The table lists about 190,000 distinct CDR3 sequences, 32% of them singletons. The sample originates from a study of glioma-infiltrating T cells. The study's findings and limits: CDR3 overlap between tissue and blood was very small. Non-neoplastic patients had below-expected tissue-blood divergence, while all gliomas exceeded expectation.

The source material was glioma tissue, nonneoplastic brain tissue, or PBMCs (not recorded which). The sequence was obtained from a human donor with low-grade glioma or glioblastoma, undergoing nonglioma brain surgery, or in good health (not recorded which). This chain joins TRBV4-1 and TRBJ2-7; possibly TRBD1 for D (6 bases). CDR3 residues: CASSPQGNTYEQYF. DNA for the CDR3: TGCGCCAGCAGCCCCCAGGGGAACACCTACGAGCAGTACTTC.